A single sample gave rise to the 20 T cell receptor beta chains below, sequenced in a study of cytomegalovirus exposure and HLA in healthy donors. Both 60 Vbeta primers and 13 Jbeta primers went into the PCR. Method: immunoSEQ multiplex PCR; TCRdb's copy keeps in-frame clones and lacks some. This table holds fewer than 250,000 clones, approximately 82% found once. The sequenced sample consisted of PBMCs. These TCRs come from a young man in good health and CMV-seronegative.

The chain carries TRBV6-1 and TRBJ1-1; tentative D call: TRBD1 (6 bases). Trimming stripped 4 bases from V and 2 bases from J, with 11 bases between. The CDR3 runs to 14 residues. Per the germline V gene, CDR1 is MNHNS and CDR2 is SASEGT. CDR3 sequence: CASSGIQGNTEAFF. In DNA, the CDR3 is TGTGCCAGCAGTGGTATACAGGGTAACACTGAAGCTTTCTTT.

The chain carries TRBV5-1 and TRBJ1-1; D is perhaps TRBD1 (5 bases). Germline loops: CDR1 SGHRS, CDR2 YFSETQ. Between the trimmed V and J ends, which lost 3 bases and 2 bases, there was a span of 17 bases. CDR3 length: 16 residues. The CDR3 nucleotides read TGCGCCAGCAGCTGGGGGTGGGGGGGAGGAAACACTGAAGCTTTCTTT. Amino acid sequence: CASSWGWGGGNTEAFF.

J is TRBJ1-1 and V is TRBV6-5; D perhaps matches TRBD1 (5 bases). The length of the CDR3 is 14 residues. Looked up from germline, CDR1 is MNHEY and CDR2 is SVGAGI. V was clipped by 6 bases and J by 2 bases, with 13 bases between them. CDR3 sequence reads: CASSQEGVNTEAFF. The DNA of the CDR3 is TGTGCCAGCAGCCAAGAAGGGGTTAACACTGAAGCTTTCTTT.

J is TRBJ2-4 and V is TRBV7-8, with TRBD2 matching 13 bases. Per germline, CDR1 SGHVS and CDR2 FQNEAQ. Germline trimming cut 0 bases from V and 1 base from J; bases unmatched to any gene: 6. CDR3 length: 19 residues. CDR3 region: CASSLAGLAGVGAKNIQYF. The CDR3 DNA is TGTGCCAGCAGCTTAGCAGGACTAGCGGGAGTGGGGGCCAAAAACATTCAGTACTTC.

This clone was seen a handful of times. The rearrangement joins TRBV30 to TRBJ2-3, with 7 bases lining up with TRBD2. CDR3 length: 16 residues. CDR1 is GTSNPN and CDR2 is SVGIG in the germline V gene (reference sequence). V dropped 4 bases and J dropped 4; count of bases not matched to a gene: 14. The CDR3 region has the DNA TGTGCCTGGATCTCTGGCGGGAGCGTCAGGTCAGATACGCAGTATTTT. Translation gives CAWISGGSVRSDTQYF.

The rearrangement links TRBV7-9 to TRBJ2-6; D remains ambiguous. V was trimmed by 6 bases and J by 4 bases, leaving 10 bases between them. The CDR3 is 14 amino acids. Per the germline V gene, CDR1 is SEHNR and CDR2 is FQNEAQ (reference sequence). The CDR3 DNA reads TGTGCCAGCAGTCGCGACGGGGGGGCCAACGTCCTGACTTTC. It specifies CASSRDGGANVLTF.

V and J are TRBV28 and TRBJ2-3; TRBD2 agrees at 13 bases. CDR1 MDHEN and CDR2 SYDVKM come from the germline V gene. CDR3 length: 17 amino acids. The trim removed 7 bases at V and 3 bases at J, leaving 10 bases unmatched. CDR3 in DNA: TGTGCCAGCACCCCAGGGGGACTAGCGGGAATAACAGATACGCAGTATTTT. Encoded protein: CASTPGGLAGITDTQYF.

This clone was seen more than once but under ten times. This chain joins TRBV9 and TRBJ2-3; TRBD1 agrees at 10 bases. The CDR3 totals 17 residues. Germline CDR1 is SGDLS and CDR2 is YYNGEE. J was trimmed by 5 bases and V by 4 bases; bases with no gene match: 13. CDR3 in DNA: TGTGCCAGCAGCTCCCGATGGGGACAGGGGCCAGAAGATACGCAGTATTTT. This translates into CASSSRWGQGPEDTQYF.

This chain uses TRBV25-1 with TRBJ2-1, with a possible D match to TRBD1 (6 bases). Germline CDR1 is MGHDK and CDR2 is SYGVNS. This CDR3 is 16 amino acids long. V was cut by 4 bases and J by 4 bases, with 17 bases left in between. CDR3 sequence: CASSGVEGEQYNEQFF. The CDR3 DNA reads TGTGCCAGCAGTGGGGTTGAGGGGGAGCAATACAATGAGCAGTTCTTC.

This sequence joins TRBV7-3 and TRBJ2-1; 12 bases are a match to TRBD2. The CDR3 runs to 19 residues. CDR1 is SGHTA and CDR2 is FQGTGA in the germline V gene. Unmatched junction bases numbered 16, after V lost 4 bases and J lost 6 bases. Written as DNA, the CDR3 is TGTGCCAGCAGCTCCCACCCCGCTCTAGCGGGAGGGCCCCGCAATGAGCAGTTCTTC. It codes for CASSSHPALAGGPRNEQFF. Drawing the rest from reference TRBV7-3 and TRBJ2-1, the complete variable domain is GAGVSQTPSNKVTEKGKYVELRCDPISGHTALYWYRQSLGQGPEFLIYFQGTGAADDSGLPNDRFFAVRPEGSVSTLKIQRTERGDSAVYLCASSSHPALAGGPRNEQFFGPGTRLTVL.

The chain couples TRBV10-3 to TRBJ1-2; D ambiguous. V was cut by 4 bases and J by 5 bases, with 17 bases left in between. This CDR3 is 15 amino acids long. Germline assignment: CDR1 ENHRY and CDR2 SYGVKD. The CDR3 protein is CAISGALTRDYGYTF. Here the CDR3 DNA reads TGTGCCATCAGTGGTGCCCTGACAAGAGATTATGGCTACACCTTC.

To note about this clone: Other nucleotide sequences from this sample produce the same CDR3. CDR3 in amino acids: CAWSVLAGGYNEQFF. CDR3 nucleotide sequence: TGTGCCTGGAGTGTATTAGCGGGAGGCTACAATGAGCAGTTCTTC. V usage is TRBV30 and J usage is TRBJ2-1, with TRBD2 identical over 10 bases. The CDR3 has 15 amino acids. The germline gives CDR1 GTSNPN, CDR2 SVGIG (reference sequence). Trimming cost V 0 bases and J 3 bases; bases outside gene matches: 2. The complete variable domain, with remaining parts taken from reference TRBV30 and TRBJ2-1, reads SQTIHQWPATLVQPVGSPLSLECTVEGTSNPNLYWYRQAAGRGLQLLFYSVGIGQISSEVPQNLSASRPQDRQFILSSKKLLLSDSGFYLCAWSVLAGGYNEQFFGPGTRLTVL.

This CDR3 is CASSVDSSGNTIYF. CDR3 DNA sequence: TGTGCCAGCAGCGTAGACAGCTCTGGAAACACCATATATTTT. The V and J genes are TRBV2 and TRBJ1-3; a weak D match, TRBD1 (5 bases). Trimming took off 6 bases at V and 0 bases at J, with 9 bases between the two ends. CDR3 length: 14 amino acids. The germline gives CDR1 SNHLY, CDR2 FYNNEI.

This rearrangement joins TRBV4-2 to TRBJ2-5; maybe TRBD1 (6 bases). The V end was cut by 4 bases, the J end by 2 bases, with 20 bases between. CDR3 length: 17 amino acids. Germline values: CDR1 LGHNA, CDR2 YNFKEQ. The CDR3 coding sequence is TGTGCCAGCAGCCCAGTCATCGGGACAAAGGATCAAGAGACCCAGTACTTC. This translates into CASSPVIGTKDQETQYF.

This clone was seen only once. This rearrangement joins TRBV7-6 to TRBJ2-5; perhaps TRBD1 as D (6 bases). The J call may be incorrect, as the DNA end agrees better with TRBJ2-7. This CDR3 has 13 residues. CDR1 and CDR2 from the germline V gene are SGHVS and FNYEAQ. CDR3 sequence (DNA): TGTGCCAGCAGCTTAGCGCAGGGGTCCGAGCAGTACTTC. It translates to CASSLAQGSEQYF.

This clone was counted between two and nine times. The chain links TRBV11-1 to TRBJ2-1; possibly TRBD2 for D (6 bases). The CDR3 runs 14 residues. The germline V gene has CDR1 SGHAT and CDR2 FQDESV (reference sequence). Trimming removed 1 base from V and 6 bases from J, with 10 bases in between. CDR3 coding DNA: TGTGCCAGCAGCTTAGGGACTACGGGCAATGAGCAGTTCTTC. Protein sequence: CASSLGTTGNEQFF. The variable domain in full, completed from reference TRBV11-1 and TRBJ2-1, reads EAEVAQSPRYKITEKSQAVAFWCDPISGHATLYWYRQILGQGPELLVQFQDESVVDDSQLPKDRFSAERLKGVDSTLKIQPAELGDSAMYLCASSLGTTGNEQFFGPGTRLTVL.

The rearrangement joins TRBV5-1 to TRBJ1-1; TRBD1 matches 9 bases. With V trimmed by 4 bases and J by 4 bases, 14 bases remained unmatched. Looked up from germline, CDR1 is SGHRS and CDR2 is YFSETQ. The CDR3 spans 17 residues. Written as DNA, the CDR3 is TGCGCCAGCAGCGTCCACTACAGGGGGCGAGGCGGCACTGAAGCTTTCTTT. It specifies CASSVHYRGRGGTEAFF.

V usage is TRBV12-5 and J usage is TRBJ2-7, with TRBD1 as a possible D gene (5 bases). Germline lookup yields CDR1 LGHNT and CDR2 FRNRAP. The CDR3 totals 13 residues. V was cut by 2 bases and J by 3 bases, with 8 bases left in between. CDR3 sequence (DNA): TGTGCTAGTGGTTTGTCAGGGTTCTACGAGCAGTACTTC. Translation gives CASGLSGFYEQYF.

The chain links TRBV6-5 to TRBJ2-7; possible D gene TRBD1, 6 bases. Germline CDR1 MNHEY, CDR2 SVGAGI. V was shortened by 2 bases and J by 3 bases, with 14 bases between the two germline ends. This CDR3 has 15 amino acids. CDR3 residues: CASSYGQGFFYEQYF. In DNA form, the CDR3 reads TGTGCCAGCAGTTACGGGCAGGGGTTTTTCTACGAGCAGTACTTC.

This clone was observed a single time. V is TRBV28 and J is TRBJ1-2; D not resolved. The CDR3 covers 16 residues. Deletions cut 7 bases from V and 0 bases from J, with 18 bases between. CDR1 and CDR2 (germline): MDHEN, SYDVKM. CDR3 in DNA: TGTGCCAGCACCGACACGGGAGGCGAGACTAACTATGGCTACACCTTC. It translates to CASTDTGGETNYGYTF.